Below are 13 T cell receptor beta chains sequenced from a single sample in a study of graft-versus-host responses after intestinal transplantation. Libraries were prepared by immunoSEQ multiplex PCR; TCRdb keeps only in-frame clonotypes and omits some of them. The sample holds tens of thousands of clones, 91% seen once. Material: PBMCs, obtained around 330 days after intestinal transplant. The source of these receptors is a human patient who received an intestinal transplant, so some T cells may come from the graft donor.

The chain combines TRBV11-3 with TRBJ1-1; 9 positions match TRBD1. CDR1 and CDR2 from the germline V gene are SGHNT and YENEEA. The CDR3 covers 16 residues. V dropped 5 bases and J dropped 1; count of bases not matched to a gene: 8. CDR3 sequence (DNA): TGTGCCAGCAGCGACGGACAGGGGTTCGGGAACACTGAAGCTTTCTTT. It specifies CASSDGQGFGNTEAFF. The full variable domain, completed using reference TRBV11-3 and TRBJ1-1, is EAGVVQSPRYKIIEKKQPVAFWCNPISGHNTLYWYLQNLGQGPELLIRYENEEAVDDSQLPKDRFSAERLKGVDSTLKIQPAELGDSAVYLCASSDGQGFGNTEAFFGQGTRLTVV.

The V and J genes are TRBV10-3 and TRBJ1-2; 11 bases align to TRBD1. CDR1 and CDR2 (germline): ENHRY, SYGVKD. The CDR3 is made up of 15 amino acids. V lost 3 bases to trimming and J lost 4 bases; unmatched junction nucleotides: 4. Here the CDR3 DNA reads TGTGCCATCAGTGACTCCGGGACAGGGGGCTATGGCTACACCTTC. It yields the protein CAISDSGTGGYGYTF.

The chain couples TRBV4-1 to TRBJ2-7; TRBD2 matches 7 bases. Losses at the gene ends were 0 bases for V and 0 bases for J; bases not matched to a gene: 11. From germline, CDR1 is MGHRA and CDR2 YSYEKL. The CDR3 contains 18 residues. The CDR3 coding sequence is TGCGCCAGCAGCCAAGATCGGGTTGCGGGAGCCTACTCCTACGAGCAGTACTTC. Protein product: CASSQDRVAGAYSYEQYF.

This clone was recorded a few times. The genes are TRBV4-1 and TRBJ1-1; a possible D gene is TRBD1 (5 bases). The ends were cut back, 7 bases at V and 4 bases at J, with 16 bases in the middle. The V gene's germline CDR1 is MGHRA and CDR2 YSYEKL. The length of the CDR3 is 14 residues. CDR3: CASKSPGFGTEAFF. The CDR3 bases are TGCGCCAGCAAGTCCCCAGGGTTCGGCACTGAAGCTTTCTTT.

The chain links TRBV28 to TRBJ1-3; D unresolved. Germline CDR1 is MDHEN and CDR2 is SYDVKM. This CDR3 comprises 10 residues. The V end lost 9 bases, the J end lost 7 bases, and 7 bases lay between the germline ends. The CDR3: CASWGNTIYF. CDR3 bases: TGTGCCAGTTGGGGTAACACCATATATTTT.

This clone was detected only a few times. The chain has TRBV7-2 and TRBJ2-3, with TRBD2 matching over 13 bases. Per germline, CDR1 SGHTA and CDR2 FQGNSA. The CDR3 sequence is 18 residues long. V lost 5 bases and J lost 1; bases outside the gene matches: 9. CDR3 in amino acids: CASSPFGGLAGGTDTQYF. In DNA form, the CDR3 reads TGTGCCAGCAGCCCATTTGGAGGACTAGCGGGGGGCACAGATACGCAGTATTTT.

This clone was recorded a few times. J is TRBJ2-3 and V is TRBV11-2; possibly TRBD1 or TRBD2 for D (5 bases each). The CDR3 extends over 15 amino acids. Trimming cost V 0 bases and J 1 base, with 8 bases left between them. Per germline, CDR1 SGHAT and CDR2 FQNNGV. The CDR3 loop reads CASSLDVGGTDTQYF. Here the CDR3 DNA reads TGTGCCAGCAGCTTAGATGTGGGGGGCACAGATACGCAGTATTTT.

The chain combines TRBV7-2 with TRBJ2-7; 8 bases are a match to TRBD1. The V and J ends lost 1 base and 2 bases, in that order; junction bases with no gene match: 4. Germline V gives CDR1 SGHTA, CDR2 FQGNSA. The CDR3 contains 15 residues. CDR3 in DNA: TGTGCCAGCAGCTTAGAAGGACAGGGCCCCTACGAGCAGTACTTC. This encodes CASSLEGQGPYEQYF. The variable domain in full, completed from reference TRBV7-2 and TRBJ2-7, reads GAGVSQSPSNKVTEKGKDVELRCDPISGHTALYWYRQSLGQGLEFLIYFQGNSAPDKSGLPSDRFSAERTGGSVSTLTIQRTQQEDSAVYLCASSLEGQGPYEQYFGPGTRLTVT.

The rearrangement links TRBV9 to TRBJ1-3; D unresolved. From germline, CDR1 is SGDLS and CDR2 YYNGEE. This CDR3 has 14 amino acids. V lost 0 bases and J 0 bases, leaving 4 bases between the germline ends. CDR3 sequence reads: CASSVASSGNTIYF. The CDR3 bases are TGTGCCAGCAGCGTAGCCAGCTCTGGAAACACCATATATTTT.

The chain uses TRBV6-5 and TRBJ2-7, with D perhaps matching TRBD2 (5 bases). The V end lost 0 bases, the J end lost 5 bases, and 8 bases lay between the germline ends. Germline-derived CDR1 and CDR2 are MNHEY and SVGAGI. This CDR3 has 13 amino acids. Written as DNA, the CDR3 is TGTGCCAGCAGTTACTCAGTGGAGGACGAGCAGTACTTC. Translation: CASSYSVEDEQYF.

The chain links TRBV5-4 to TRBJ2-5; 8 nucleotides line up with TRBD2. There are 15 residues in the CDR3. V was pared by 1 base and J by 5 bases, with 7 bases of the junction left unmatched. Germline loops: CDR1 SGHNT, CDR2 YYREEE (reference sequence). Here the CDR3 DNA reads TGTGCCAGCAGCTTGCTGCGGGGGGCTGGGGAGACCCAGTACTTC. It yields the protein CASSLLRGAGETQYF.

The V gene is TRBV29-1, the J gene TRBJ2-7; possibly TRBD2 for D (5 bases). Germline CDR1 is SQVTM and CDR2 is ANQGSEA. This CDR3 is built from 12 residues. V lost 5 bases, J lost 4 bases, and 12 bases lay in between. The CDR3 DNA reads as TGCAGCGTTTTTGAGGGCCTTTACGAGCAGTACTTC. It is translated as CSVFEGLYEQYF.

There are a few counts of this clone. CDR3 bases: TGTGCCAGCACGGGGCGCCGAGGAAACACCATATATTTT. This encodes CASTGRRGNTIYF. The chain has TRBV28 and TRBJ1-3, with D perhaps TRBD1 (5 bases). Trimming removed 7 bases at V and 4 bases at J, with 11 bases between. This CDR3 contains 13 residues. CDR1 is MDHEN and CDR2 is SYDVKM in the germline V gene.